The rows below give T cell receptor beta chains drawn from one sample of a study of T-cell memory formation after mild COVID-19. TCRdb reanalysed the 5' RACE reads using MiXCR and keeps one entry per CDR3 protein. Of about 560,000 distinct CDR3 sequences detected, about 20% appear once; the ten largest clones hold 7.5% to 9.5%. The sample comprised PBMCs or a T cell subset sorted from them (not recorded which). The origin of the receptors is an adult woman who had mild COVID-19 (a few samples of this study predate the infection). Cell type and time point are not known. Both conserved end residues are part of each CDR3. The D gene is left open where the match is weak. Not all rows give a size; the values are once, few, many and, for expanded clones, a class.

j_call: TRBJ2-5; d_call: .; clone_size: .; v_call: TRBV7-7; cdr3_nt: TGTGCTAGCAGCTTAGCTCCCATCCAGGAGGCCCAGTACTTC; cdr3_aa: CASSLAPIQEAQYF
j_call: TRBJ2-3; d_call: .; clone_size: few; v_call: TRBV12-3/TRBV12-4; cdr3_nt: TGTGCCAGCAGTTTACTAAACAGGATCGCAGATACGCAGTATTTT; cdr3_aa: CASSLLNRIADTQYF
j_call: TRBJ2-7; d_call: TRBD2; clone_size: few; v_call: TRBV10-3; cdr3_nt: TGTGCCATCAGTGAGGCTAGCGGTAACGAGCAGTACTTC; cdr3_aa: CAISEASGNEQYF
j_call: TRBJ2-1; d_call: TRBD1; clone_size: .; v_call: TRBV27; cdr3_nt: TGTGCCAGCAATTTTAGGAGACAGGGGGCACTCAATGAGCAGTTCTTC; cdr3_aa: CASNFRRQGALNEQFF
j_call: TRBJ1-1; d_call: .; clone_size: .; v_call: TRBV14; cdr3_nt: TGTGCCAGCAGCCAGGGTTATATTTATGCTTTCTTT; cdr3_aa: CASSQGYIYAFF
j_call: TRBJ2-5; d_call: TRBD1; clone_size: few; v_call: TRBV5-5; cdr3_nt: TGTGCCAGCAGCTTTTTGGGACAGTCACAAGAGACCCAGTACTTC; cdr3_aa: CASSFLGQSQETQYF
j_call: TRBJ2-1; d_call: .; clone_size: many; v_call: TRBV19; cdr3_nt: TGTGCCAGTTCTACAGGGGGGGACTACAATGAGCAGTTCTTC; cdr3_aa: CASSTGGDYNEQFF
j_call: TRBJ2-3; d_call: .; clone_size: few; v_call: TRBV5-1; cdr3_nt: TGCGCCAGCAGCTCCAACGCTTGGGGGGCATCGGATACGCAGTATTTT; cdr3_aa: CASSSNAWGASDTQYF
j_call: TRBJ1-2; d_call: .; clone_size: .; v_call: TRBV4-2; cdr3_nt: TGTGCCAGCAGCCAAGACTTTAGGGGCAACTATGGCTACACCTTC; cdr3_aa: CASSQDFRGNYGYTF
j_call: TRBJ2-2; d_call: .; clone_size: .; v_call: TRBV12-3/TRBV12-4; cdr3_nt: TGTGCCAGCAGTTTACAGGAGACCACCGGGGAGCTGTTTTTT; cdr3_aa: CASSLQETTGELFF
j_call: TRBJ1-2; d_call: .; clone_size: few; v_call: TRBV11-3; cdr3_nt: TGTGCCAGCAGCTTAGGAGCGGGTCCCGACTATGGCTACACCTTC; cdr3_aa: CASSLGAGPDYGYTF
j_call: TRBJ2-1; d_call: .; clone_size: many; v_call: TRBV12-3/TRBV12-4; cdr3_nt: TGTGCCAGCAGTCCCCTAAGGGGCCTGGGAACCTACAATGAGCAGTTCTTC; cdr3_aa: CASSPLRGLGTYNEQFF
j_call: TRBJ2-2; d_call: .; clone_size: few; v_call: TRBV25-1; cdr3_nt: TGTGCCAGCAGGGAGACGCTTCGGGTCACCGGGGAGCTGTTTTTT; cdr3_aa: CASRETLRVTGELFF
j_call: TRBJ2-1; d_call: TRBD1; clone_size: .; v_call: TRBV7-6; cdr3_nt: TGTGCCAGCAGCTTAGAGTCAGGGGGCTCCTACAATGAGCAGTTCTTC; cdr3_aa: CASSLESGGSYNEQFF
j_call: TRBJ1-1; d_call: TRBD1; clone_size: few; v_call: TRBV7-3; cdr3_nt: TGTGCCAGCAGCCGACAGGGAGGGACGATGAACACTGAAGCTTTCTTT; cdr3_aa: CASSRQGGTMNTEAFF
j_call: TRBJ2-7; d_call: TRBD2; clone_size: .; v_call: TRBV4-3; cdr3_nt: TGCGCCAGCAGCCAAGAGCGGGAGGAGCCCTACGAGCAGTACTTC; cdr3_aa: CASSQEREEPYEQYF
j_call: TRBJ1-2; d_call: .; clone_size: .; v_call: TRBV30; cdr3_nt: TGTGCCTGGAGTGCTGGCAGGGGAATCTATGGCTACACCTTC; cdr3_aa: CAWSAGRGIYGYTF
j_call: TRBJ2-6; d_call: .; clone_size: .; v_call: TRBV7-9; cdr3_nt: TGTGCCAGCAGCGCTCCCGCTGCCCAGAATCGTTCTGGGGCCAACGTCCTGACTTTC; cdr3_aa: CASSAPAAQNRSGANVLTF
j_call: TRBJ2-1; d_call: TRBD2; clone_size: few; v_call: TRBV7-9; cdr3_nt: TGTGCCAGTCGGGATCCTAGCGGGATGCAGTTCTTC; cdr3_aa: CASRDPSGMQFF
j_call: TRBJ1-1; d_call: .; clone_size: .; v_call: TRBV11-2; cdr3_nt: TGTGCCAGCAGCCCCGAATTGTGGAGAATTGGTGAAGCTTTCTTT; cdr3_aa: CASSPELWRIGEAFF
j_call: TRBJ2-3; d_call: .; clone_size: .; v_call: TRBV4-2; cdr3_nt: TGTGCCAGCAGCTCCGGGACCCCAGAGGGTACGCAGTATTTT; cdr3_aa: CASSSGTPEGTQYF
j_call: TRBJ2-7; d_call: .; clone_size: .; v_call: TRBV10-3; cdr3_nt: TGTGCCATCAGTACTACCGGGAGCCTCGGCGAGCAGTACTTC; cdr3_aa: CAISTTGSLGEQYF
j_call: TRBJ1-4; d_call: .; clone_size: .; v_call: TRBV5-1; cdr3_nt: TGCGCCAGCAGCTTGGCACCCCGGGGGCAGGAAAAACTGTTTTTT; cdr3_aa: CASSLAPRGQEKLFF
j_call: TRBJ2-2; d_call: TRBD1; clone_size: .; v_call: TRBV11-1; cdr3_nt: TGTGCCAGCAGCTTATTGCCAGGGGGCATCGGGGAGCTGTTTTTT; cdr3_aa: CASSLLPGGIGELFF
j_call: TRBJ2-1; d_call: TRBD2; clone_size: few; v_call: TRBV4-3; cdr3_nt: TGCGCCAGCAGCCAAGTTCCCGGACTAGCGGGAGACGAGCAGTTCTTC; cdr3_aa: CASSQVPGLAGDEQFF
j_call: TRBJ2-2; d_call: TRBD1; clone_size: few; v_call: TRBV7-9; cdr3_nt: TGTGCCAGCAGCAAAAAAGGACAGGAGAACACCGGGGAGCTGTTTTTT; cdr3_aa: CASSKKGQENTGELFF
j_call: TRBJ2-3; d_call: TRBD1; clone_size: .; v_call: TRBV28; cdr3_nt: TGTGCCAGCAGGGACAGGGTTCGGACAGATACGCAGTATTTT; cdr3_aa: CASRDRVRTDTQYF
j_call: TRBJ2-4; d_call: .; clone_size: .; v_call: TRBV5-1; cdr3_nt: TGCGCCAGCAGCGGACAGCAGGCGGCCAAAAACATTCAGTACTTC; cdr3_aa: CASSGQQAAKNIQYF